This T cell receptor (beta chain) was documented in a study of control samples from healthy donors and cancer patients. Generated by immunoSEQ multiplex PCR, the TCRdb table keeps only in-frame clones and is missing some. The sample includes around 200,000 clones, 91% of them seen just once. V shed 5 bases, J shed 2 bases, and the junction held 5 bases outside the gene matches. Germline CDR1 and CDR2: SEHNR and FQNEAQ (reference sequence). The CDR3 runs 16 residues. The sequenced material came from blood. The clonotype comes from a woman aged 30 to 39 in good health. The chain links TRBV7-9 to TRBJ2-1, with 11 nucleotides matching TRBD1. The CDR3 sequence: CASSGQGAPTYNEQFF. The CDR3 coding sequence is TGTGCCAGCAGCGGACAGGGGGCCCCGACCTACAATGAGCAGTTCTTC.